A single sample is the source of the 14 T cell receptor beta chains below, sequenced in a study of T cells expressing NK-cell markers. Each CDR3 protein gets one entry in TCRdb, which reprocessed the 5' RACE reads and gives no DNA. The repertoire table contains roughly 150,000 distinct CDR3 sequences. Sequencing was done on a sample of blood T cells: a sorted CD56 or NKG2C T cell subset, CD4+ or CD8+ T cells, or bulk PBMC T cells (not recorded which). The origin of the receptors is a woman aged 18 to 75 in good health.

V and J are TRBV6-1 and TRBJ2-1; TCRdb lists TRBD2, though no DNA is available to test this call. Germline assignment: CDR1 MNHNS and CDR2 SASEGT. The CDR3 extends over 15 amino acids. The CDR3: CASRVAAGGFDEQFF.

The rearrangement joins TRBV29-1 to TRBJ2-7. CDR1 is SQVTM and CDR2 is ANQGSEA in the germline V gene. The length of the CDR3 is 12 residues. Here the CDR3 reads CSVADGSYEQYF.

The chain couples TRBV10-2 to TRBJ2-7; TCRdb selects TRBD1, and the lack of DNA leaves this call unchecked. This CDR3 region has 16 residues. Germline V gene lookup returns CDR1 WSHSY and CDR2 SAAADI. CDR3 sequence reads: CASSEADRVAHYEQYF.

The rearrangement joins TRBV9 to TRBJ2-2; the D call of TRBD1 rests on TCRdb alone, since no DNA is present to check it. The length of the CDR3 is 17 residues. Per germline, CDR1 SGDLS and CDR2 YYNGEE. The CDR3 sequence is CASSVALTGAGTGELFF.

The V and J genes are TRBV6-6 and TRBJ2-5. CDR1 is MNHNY and CDR2 is SVGAGI in the germline V gene (reference sequence). The CDR3 runs 12 residues. The CDR3 protein is CASSYSRETQYF.

The rearrangement links TRBV18 to TRBJ1-2; the TRBD1 assignment by TCRdb is unverifiable without DNA. There are 16 residues in the CDR3. CDR1 is KGHSH, CDR2 LQKENI, per germline. The CDR3 spells CASSRDRAPYRDGYTF. Full variable domain (remainder filled in from reference TRBV18 and TRBJ1-2): NAGVMQNPRHLVRRRGQEARLRCSPMKGHSHVYWYRQLPEEGLKFMVYLQKENIIDESGMPKERFSAEFPKEGPSILRIQQVVRGDSAAYFCASSRDRAPYRDGYTFGSGTRLTVV.

This chain uses TRBV20-1 with TRBJ1-1; lacking DNA, the TRBD1 call made by TCRdb goes unchecked. CDR3 length: 16 amino acids. CDR1 DFQATT and CDR2 SNEGSKA come from the germline V gene (reference sequence). CDR3 sequence reads: CSAQGAQLLSNTEAFF.

The chain couples TRBV7-9 to TRBJ2-5; absent DNA, TCRdb's TRBD1 call cannot be checked. CDR1 is SEHNR, CDR2 FQNEAQ, per germline (reference sequence). The CDR3 runs 14 residues. CDR3 residues: CASSQQTGRETQYF.

The J gene is TRBJ1-1, the V gene TRBV4-1. The V gene's germline CDR1 is MGHRA and CDR2 YSYEKL. The CDR3 runs to 12 residues. Here the CDR3 reads CASSPMDRESLF.

The CDR3 spells CASRGQGDPGYTF. The gene calls are TRBV28 and TRBJ1-2; TCRdb names TRBD1, which stays unverified in the absence of DNA. CDR1 MDHEN and CDR2 SYDVKM come from the germline V gene. The CDR3 extends over 13 amino acids.

The J gene is TRBJ2-1, the V gene TRBV20-1; TCRdb's D call, TRBD2, is unchecked because there is no DNA. Germline values: CDR1 DFQATT, CDR2 SNEGSKA (reference sequence). The CDR3 consists of 16 residues. The CDR3 spells CSARVARAGGYNEQFF.

The J gene is TRBJ1-5, the V gene TRBV4-1. This CDR3 region has 19 residues. From germline, CDR1 is MGHRA and CDR2 YSYEKL. The CDR3: CASSQEWSEIANSNQPQHF.

The rearrangement joins TRBV25-1 to TRBJ2-7; the TCRdb D gene call, TRBD1, has no DNA to confirm it. There are 15 residues in the CDR3. The germline CDR1 and CDR2 sequences are MGHDK and SYGVNS. CDR3 loop: CASSGDRGSSYEQYF.

This CDR3 is CASSGEINTGELFF. The chain joins TRBV5-4 to TRBJ2-2. CDR1 and CDR2 (germline): SGHNT, YYREEE (reference sequence). CDR3 length: 14 amino acids.